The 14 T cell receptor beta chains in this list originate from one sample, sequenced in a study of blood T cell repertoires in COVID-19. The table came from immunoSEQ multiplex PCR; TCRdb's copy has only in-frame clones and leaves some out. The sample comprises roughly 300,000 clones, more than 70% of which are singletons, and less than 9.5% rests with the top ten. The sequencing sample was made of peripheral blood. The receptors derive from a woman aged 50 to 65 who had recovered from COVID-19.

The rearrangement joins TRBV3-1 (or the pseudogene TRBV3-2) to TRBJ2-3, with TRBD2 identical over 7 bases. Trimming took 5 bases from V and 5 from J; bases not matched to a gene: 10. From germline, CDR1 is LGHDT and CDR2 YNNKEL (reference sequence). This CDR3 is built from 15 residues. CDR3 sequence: CASSEPSGGIDTQYF. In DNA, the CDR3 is TGTGCCAGCAGCGAGCCTAGCGGAGGAATAGATACGCAGTATTTT.

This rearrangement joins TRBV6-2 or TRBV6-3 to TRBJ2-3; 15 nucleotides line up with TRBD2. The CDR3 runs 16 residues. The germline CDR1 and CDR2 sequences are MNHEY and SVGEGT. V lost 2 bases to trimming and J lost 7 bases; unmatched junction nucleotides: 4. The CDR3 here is CASSYPGTSGGNTQYF. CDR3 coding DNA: TGTGCCAGCAGTTACCCCGGGACTAGCGGGGGGAATACGCAGTATTTT.

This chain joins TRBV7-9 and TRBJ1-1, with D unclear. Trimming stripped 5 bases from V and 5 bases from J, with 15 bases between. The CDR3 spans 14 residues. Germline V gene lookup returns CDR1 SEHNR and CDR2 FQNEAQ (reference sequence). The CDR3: CASSPEGANTEAFF. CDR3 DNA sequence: TGTGCCAGCAGCCCAGAAGGAGCAAATACTGAAGCTTTCTTT.

The CDR3 DNA is TGTGCCAGCCTTTCCGGGACAACCGGAAACACCATATATTTT. Its translation is CASLSGTTGNTIYF. The chain uses TRBV2 and TRBJ1-3; possibly TRBD1 for D (6 bases). Germline V gene data show CDR1 as SNHLY and CDR2 as FYNNEI. CDR3 length equals 14 residues. V was clipped by 8 bases and J by 4 bases, with 15 bases between them. The full variable domain, in which reference TRBV2 and TRBJ1-3 provide the parts outside the CDR3, is EPEVTQTPSHQVTQMGQEVILRCVPISNHLYFYWYRQILGQKVEFLVSFYNNEISEKSEIFDDQFSVERPDGSNFTLKIRSTKLEDSAMYFCASLSGTTGNTIYFGEGSWLTVV.

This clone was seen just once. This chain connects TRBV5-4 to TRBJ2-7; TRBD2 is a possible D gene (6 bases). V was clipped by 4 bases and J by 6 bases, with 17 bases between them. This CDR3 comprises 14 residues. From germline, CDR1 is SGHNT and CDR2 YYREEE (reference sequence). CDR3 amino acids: CASSPEFGGGEQYF. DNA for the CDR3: TGTGCCAGCAGCCCTGAATTCGGGGGAGGCGAGCAGTACTTC. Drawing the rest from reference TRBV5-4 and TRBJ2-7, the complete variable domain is ETGVTQSPTHLIKTRGQQVTLRCSSQSGHNTVSWYQQALGQGPQFIFQYYREEENGRGNFPPRFSGLQFPNYSSELNVNALELDDSALYLCASSPEFGGGEQYFGPGTRLTVT.

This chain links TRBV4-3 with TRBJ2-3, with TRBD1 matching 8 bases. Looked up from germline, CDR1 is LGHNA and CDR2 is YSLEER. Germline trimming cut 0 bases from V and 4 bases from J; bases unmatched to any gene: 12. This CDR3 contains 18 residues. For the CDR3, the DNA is TGCGCCAGCAGCCAAGAGGTGTCCTGGACAGGGTTGGCAGATACGCAGTATTTT. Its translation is CASSQEVSWTGLADTQYF.

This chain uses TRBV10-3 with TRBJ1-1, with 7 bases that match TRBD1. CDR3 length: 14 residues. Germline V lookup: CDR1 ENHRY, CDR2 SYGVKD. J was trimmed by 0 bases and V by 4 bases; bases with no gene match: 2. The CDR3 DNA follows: TGTGCCATCAGTGGGACAGGTTTGAACACTGAAGCTTTCTTT. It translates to CAISGTGLNTEAFF.

The CDR3 loop reads CASSVPRGNTGELFF. CDR3 nucleotide sequence: TGTGCCAGCAGCGTCCCCAGGGGGAACACCGGGGAGCTGTTTTTT. The chain uses TRBV2 and TRBJ2-2, with D maybe TRBD1 (6 bases). Trimming shortened V by 6 bases and J by 1 base, and 12 bases separated the two germline ends. CDR3 length: 15 amino acids. Germline CDR1 reads SNHLY; CDR2 reads FYNNEI. Full variable domain (outside the CDR3, taken from reference TRBV2 and TRBJ2-2): EPEVTQTPSHQVTQMGQEVILRCVPISNHLYFYWYRQILGQKVEFLVSFYNNEISEKSEIFDDQFSVERPDGSNFTLKIRSTKLEDSAMYFCASSVPRGNTGELFFGEGSRLTVL.

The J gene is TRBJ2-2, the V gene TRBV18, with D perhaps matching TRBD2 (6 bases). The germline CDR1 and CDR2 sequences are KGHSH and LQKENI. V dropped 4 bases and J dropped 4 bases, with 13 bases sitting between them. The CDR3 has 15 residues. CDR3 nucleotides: TGTGCCAGCTCACGCGCCGGGAGTAGCACCGGGGAGCTGTTTTTT. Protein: CASSRAGSSTGELFF.

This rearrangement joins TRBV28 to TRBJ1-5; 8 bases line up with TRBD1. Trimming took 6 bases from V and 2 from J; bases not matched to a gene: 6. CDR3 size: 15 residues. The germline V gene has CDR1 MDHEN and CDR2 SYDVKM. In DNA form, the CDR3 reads TGTGCCAGCAGGCTCATGACAGGGGGCAATCAGCCCCAGCATTTT. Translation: CASRLMTGGNQPQHF.

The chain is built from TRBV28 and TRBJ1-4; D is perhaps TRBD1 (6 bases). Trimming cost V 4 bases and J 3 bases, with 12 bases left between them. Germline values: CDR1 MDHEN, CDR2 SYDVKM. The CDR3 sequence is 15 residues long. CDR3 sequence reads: CASSSGQLPNEKLFF. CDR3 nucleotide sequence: TGTGCCAGCAGTTCCGGACAGCTTCCTAATGAAAAACTGTTTTTT.

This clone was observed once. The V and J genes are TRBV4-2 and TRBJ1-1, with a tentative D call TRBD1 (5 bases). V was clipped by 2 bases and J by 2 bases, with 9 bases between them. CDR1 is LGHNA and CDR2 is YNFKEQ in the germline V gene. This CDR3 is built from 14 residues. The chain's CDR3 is CASSQRQGNTEAFF. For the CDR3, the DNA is TGTGCCAGCAGCCAAAGGCAGGGTAACACTGAAGCTTTCTTT.

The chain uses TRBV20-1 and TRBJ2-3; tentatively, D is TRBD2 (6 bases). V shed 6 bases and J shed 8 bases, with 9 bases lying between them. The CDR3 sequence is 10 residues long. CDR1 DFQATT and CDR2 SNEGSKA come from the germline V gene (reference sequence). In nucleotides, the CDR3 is TGCAGTGCAGAGACTAGTACGCAGTATTTT. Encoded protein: CSAETSTQYF.

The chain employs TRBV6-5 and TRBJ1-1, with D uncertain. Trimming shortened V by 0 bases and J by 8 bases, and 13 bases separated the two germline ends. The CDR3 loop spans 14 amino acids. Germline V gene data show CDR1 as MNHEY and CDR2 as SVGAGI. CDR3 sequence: CASSYSLNREEAFF. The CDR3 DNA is TGTGCCAGCAGTTACTCCCTTAACCGAGAAGAAGCTTTCTTT.